Listed below are T cell receptor beta chains from one sample, sequenced in a study of shared clonotypes between healthy human individuals. The protocol was immunoSEQ multiplex PCR, while the TCRdb copy is restricted to in-frame clones and leaves out a portion. The table lists 550,000 to 650,000 clones, around 96% of them singletons. Sequencing was carried out using naive CD8+ T cells sorted from blood. The receptor set was obtained from a woman aged 30 to 39 in good health. Each CDR3 is given with its conserved first and last residue. The order of the fields is D gene, CDR3 length, clone size, J gene, V gene, CDR3 DNA, CDR3 protein. D genes are given only for firm matches. Rows may omit the clone size; those that give it use once, few, many or a size class.

d_call: .
cdr3_length: 14
clone_size: .
j_call: TRBJ1-5
v_call: TRBV9
cdr3_nt: TGTGCCAGCAGCCATCAGGGGACCAATCAGCCCCAGCATTTT
cdr3_aa: CASSHQGTNQPQHF

d_call: .
cdr3_length: 15
clone_size: .
j_call: TRBJ2-7
v_call: TRBV6-6
cdr3_nt: TGTGCCAGCAGTTACTCGAGCAGGGTAAGCTACGAGCAGTACTTC
cdr3_aa: CASSYSSRVSYEQYF

d_call: .
cdr3_length: 14
clone_size: .
j_call: TRBJ2-2
v_call: TRBV28
cdr3_nt: TGTGCCAGCAGTTTGGGTAGTAACACCGGGGAGCTGTTTTTT
cdr3_aa: CASSLGSNTGELFF

d_call: .
cdr3_length: 17
clone_size: .
j_call: TRBJ1-2
v_call: TRBV28
cdr3_nt: TGTGCCAGCAGTTCCGCCTTACTCACCGGGACACCCAGCGGCTACACCTTC
cdr3_aa: CASSSALLTGTPSGYTF

d_call: .
cdr3_length: 17
clone_size: .
j_call: TRBJ2-3
v_call: TRBV19
cdr3_nt: TGTGCCAGTAGTGTACGGGACTCCGCTACGGGTGAAGATACGCAGTATTTT
cdr3_aa: CASSVRDSATGEDTQYF

d_call: .
cdr3_length: 16
clone_size: .
j_call: TRBJ1-2
v_call: TRBV19
cdr3_nt: TGTGCCAGTAGTGCCCTAGAGGGACGGTCGTACTATGGCTACACCTTC
cdr3_aa: CASSALEGRSYYGYTF

d_call: TRBD2
cdr3_length: 13
clone_size: .
j_call: TRBJ2-1
v_call: TRBV27
cdr3_nt: TGTGCCAGCAGCCTAGCGGGAGGCAATGAGCAGTTCTTC
cdr3_aa: CASSLAGGNEQFF

d_call: TRBD2
cdr3_length: 15
clone_size: .
j_call: TRBJ2-1
v_call: TRBV6-6
cdr3_nt: TGTGCCAGCAGTGGACTAGCGGACTCCTACAATGAGCAGTTCTTC
cdr3_aa: CASSGLADSYNEQFF

d_call: .
cdr3_length: 15
clone_size: .
j_call: TRBJ2-7
v_call: TRBV27
cdr3_nt: TGTGCCAGCATCGGGATGAAGGACAGTACCTACGAGCAGTACTTC
cdr3_aa: CASIGMKDSTYEQYF

d_call: .
cdr3_length: 14
clone_size: .
j_call: TRBJ2-1
v_call: TRBV6-5
cdr3_nt: TGTGCCAGCAGTAATCAGGGACCGAACAATGAGCAGTTCTTC
cdr3_aa: CASSNQGPNNEQFF

d_call: TRBD1
cdr3_length: 15
clone_size: .
j_call: TRBJ1-5
v_call: TRBV2
cdr3_nt: TGTGCCAGCAGTGGTGGGACAGGAAGGGATCAGCCCCAGCATTTT
cdr3_aa: CASSGGTGRDQPQHF

d_call: .
cdr3_length: 14
clone_size: .
j_call: TRBJ2-3
v_call: TRBV4-1
cdr3_nt: TGCGCCAGCAGCCACTGGAGGGGACCAGATACGCAGTATTTT
cdr3_aa: CASSHWRGPDTQYF

d_call: TRBD1
cdr3_length: 16
clone_size: .
j_call: TRBJ2-2
v_call: TRBV27
cdr3_nt: TGTGCCAGCAGCCCAACCCCGGGACAGTACACCGGGGAGCTGTTTTTT
cdr3_aa: CASSPTPGQYTGELFF

d_call: TRBD2
cdr3_length: 15
clone_size: .
j_call: TRBJ2-3
v_call: TRBV28
cdr3_nt: TGTGCCAGCAGTTTAAGCGGGGGGAGCACAGATACGCAGTATTTT
cdr3_aa: CASSLSGGSTDTQYF

d_call: .
cdr3_length: 15
clone_size: .
j_call: TRBJ1-5
v_call: TRBV2
cdr3_nt: TGTGCCAGCAGAGGGGACTCTTATAGCAATCAGCCCCAGCATTTT
cdr3_aa: CASRGDSYSNQPQHF

d_call: .
cdr3_length: 14
clone_size: .
j_call: TRBJ1-2
v_call: TRBV5-6
cdr3_nt: TGTGCCAGCAGCTTTGCGAGCTCCCTAGATGGCTACACCTTC
cdr3_aa: CASSFASSLDGYTF

d_call: .
cdr3_length: 16
clone_size: .
j_call: TRBJ1-1
v_call: TRBV19
cdr3_nt: TGTGCCACCAAGGACAGAACGGCGGGGACAAACACTGAAGCTTTCTTT
cdr3_aa: CATKDRTAGTNTEAFF

d_call: .
cdr3_length: 15
clone_size: .
j_call: TRBJ2-2
v_call: TRBV5-6
cdr3_nt: TGTGCCAGCAGCGACGACAGCACGAACACCGGGGAGCTGTTTTTT
cdr3_aa: CASSDDSTNTGELFF

d_call: .
cdr3_length: 14
clone_size: .
j_call: TRBJ2-3
v_call: TRBV7-9
cdr3_nt: TGTGCCAGCAGCGAGCTGGGGACTCAGGATACGCAGTATTTT
cdr3_aa: CASSELGTQDTQYF

d_call: .
cdr3_length: 12
clone_size: .
j_call: TRBJ2-1
v_call: TRBV5-6
cdr3_nt: TGTGCCAGCAGCGAAATAGCAGATGAGCAGTTCTTC
cdr3_aa: CASSEIADEQFF

d_call: TRBD1
cdr3_length: 15
clone_size: .
j_call: TRBJ2-7
v_call: TRBV19
cdr3_nt: TGTGCCAGTAGTATGGAACAGGGGGTGACCTACGAGCAGTACTTC
cdr3_aa: CASSMEQGVTYEQYF

d_call: .
cdr3_length: 12
clone_size: .
j_call: TRBJ2-1
v_call: TRBV7-6
cdr3_nt: TGTGCCAGCAAAGGTCCCTACAATGAGCAGTTCTTC
cdr3_aa: CASKGPYNEQFF

d_call: TRBD2
cdr3_length: 15
clone_size: once
j_call: TRBJ2-1
v_call: TRBV4-2
cdr3_nt: TGTGCCAGCAGCCAAGCCTTGGGGCGGGAGGGTGAGCAGTTCTTC
cdr3_aa: CASSQALGREGEQFF

d_call: .
cdr3_length: 11
clone_size: .
j_call: TRBJ1-1
v_call: TRBV20-1
cdr3_nt: TGCAGTGCTCAGGGAAACACTGAAGCTTTCTTT
cdr3_aa: CSAQGNTEAFF

d_call: .
cdr3_length: 14
clone_size: .
j_call: TRBJ2-1
v_call: TRBV7-9
cdr3_nt: TGTGCCAGCAGCTTAGAGGTTCTAAGCGATGAGCAGTTCTTC
cdr3_aa: CASSLEVLSDEQFF